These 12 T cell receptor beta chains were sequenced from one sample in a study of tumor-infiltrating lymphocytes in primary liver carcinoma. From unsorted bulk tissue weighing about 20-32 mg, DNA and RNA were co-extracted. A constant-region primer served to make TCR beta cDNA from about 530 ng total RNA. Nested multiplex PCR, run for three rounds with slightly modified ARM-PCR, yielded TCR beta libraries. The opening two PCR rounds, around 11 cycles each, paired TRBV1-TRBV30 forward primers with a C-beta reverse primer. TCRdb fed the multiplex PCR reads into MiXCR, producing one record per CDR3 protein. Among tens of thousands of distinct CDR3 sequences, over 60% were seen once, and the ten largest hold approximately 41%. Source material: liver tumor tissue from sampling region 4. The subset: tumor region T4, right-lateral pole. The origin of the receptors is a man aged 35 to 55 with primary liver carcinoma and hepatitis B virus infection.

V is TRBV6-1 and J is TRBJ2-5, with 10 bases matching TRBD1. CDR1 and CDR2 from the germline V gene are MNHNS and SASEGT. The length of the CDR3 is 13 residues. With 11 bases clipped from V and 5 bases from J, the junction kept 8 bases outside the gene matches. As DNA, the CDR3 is TGTGCCTGCGGCGACAGGGGGCGCGAGACCCAGTACTTC. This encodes CACGDRGRETQYF.

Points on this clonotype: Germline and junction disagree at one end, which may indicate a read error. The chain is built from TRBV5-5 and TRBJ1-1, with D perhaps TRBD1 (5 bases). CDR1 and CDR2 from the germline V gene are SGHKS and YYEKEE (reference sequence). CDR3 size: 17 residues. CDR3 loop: CAGSLGDRSSLNTEAFF. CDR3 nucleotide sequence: TGTGCCGGCAGCTTGGGGGATCGGTCCAGCTTGAACACAGAAGCTTTCTTT.

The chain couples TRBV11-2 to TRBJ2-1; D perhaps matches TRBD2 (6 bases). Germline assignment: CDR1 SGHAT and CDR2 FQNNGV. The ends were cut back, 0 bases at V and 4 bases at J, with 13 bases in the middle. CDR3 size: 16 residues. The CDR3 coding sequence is TGTGCCAGCAGCTTAGATCGGGAGAGCTCATACAATGAGCAGTTCTTC. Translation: CASSLDRESSYNEQFF.

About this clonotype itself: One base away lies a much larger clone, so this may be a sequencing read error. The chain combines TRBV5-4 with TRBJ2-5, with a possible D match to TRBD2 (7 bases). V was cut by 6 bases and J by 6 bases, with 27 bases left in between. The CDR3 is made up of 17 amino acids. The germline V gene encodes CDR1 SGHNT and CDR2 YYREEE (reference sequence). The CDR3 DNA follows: TGTGCCAGCAACCAGATCGGGGGGCTGTTGGTCGAGAAGACCCAGTACTTC. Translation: CASNQIGGLLVEKTQYF.

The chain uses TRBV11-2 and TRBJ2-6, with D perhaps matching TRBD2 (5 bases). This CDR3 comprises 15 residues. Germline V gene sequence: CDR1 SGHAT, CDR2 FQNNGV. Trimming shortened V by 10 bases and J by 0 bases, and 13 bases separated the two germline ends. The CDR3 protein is CAIQRPLSGANVLTF. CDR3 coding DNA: TGTGCCATCCAGCGGCCTCTCTCTGGGGCCAACGTCCTGACTTTC.

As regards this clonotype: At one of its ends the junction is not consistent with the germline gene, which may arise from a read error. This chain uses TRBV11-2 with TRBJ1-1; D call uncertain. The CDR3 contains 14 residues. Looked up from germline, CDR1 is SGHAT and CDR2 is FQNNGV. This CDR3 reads CASSSTAFNTEVFF. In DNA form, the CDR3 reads TGTGCCAGCAGCTCAACGGCCTTCAACACTGAAGTTTTCTTT.

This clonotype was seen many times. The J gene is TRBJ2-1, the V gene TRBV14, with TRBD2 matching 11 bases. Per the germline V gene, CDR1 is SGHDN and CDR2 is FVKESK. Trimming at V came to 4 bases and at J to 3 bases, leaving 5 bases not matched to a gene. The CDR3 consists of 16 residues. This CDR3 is CASSRSLAGVYNEQFF. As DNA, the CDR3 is TGTGCCAGCAGCCGTTCACTAGCGGGAGTCTACAATGAGCAGTTCTTC.

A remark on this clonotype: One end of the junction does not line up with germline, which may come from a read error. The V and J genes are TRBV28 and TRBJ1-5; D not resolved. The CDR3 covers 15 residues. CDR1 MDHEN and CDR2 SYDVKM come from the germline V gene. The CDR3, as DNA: TGTGCCAGCAGTTTATATCGGGTGAGCAATCAGGCCCAGCATTTT. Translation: CASSLYRVSNQAQHF.

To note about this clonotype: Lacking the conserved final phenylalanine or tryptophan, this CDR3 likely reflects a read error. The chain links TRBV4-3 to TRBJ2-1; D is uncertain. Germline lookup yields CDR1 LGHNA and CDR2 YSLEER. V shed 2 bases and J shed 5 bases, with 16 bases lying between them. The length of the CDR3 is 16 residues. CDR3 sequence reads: CASSQFPPTADNEQFI. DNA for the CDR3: TGCGCCAGCAGCCAATTCCCCCCCACGGCGGACAATGAGCAGTTCATC.

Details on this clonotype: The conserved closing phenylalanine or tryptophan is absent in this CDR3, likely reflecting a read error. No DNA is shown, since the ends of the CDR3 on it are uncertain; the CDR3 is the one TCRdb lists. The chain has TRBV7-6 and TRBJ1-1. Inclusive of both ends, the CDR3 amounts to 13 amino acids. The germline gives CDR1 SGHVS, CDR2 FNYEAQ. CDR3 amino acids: CASSLSGSTEAFL.

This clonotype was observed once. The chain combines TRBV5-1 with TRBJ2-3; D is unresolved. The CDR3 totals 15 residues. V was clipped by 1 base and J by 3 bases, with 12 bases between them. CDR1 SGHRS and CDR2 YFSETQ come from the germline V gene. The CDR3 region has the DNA TGCGCCAGCAGCTTGTCCAGCGCCAGTACAGATACGCAGTATTTT. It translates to CASSLSSASTDTQYF.

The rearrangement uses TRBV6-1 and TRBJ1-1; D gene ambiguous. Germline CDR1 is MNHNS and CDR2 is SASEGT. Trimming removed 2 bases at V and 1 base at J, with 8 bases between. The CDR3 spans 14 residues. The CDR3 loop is CASSESQENTEAFF. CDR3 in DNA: TGTGCCAGCAGTGAATCTCAGGAGAACACTGAAGCTTTCTTT.